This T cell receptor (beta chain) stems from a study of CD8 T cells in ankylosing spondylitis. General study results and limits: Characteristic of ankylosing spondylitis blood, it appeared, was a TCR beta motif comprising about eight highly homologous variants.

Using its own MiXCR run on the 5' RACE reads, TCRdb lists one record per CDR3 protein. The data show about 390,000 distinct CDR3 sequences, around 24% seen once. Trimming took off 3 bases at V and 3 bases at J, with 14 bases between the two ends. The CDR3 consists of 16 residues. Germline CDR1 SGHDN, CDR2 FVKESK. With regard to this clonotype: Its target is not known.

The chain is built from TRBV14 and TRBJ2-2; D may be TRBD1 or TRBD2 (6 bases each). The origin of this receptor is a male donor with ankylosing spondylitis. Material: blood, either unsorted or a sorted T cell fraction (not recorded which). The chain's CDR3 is CASSQRRGADTGELFF. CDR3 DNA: TGTGCCAGCAGCCAGAGGAGGGGGGCCGACACCGGGGAGCTGTTTTTT.